This T cell receptor beta chain was captured in a study of blood T cell repertoires in COVID-19. Whole-study context: Both acute and convalescent COVID-19 samples were obtained from the United States, Italy and Spain.

This clone has just one count. As handled by the study authors: Researchers report that nucleated cell counts were estimated from reference gene primer amplification. Sequenced by immunoSEQ multiplex PCR; TCRdb stores in-frame clones only, minus some. V and J calls and clone size are as listed in that table; D and trimming were resolved from the DNA. Here the sample spans approximately 200,000 clones, around 84% being singletons. The germline gives CDR1 MNHNY, CDR2 SVGAGI (reference sequence). The J segment lost 2 bases and the V segment lost 6 bases, leaving 2 bases of the junction unmatched. The CDR3 runs to 14 residues.

The sequencing input was peripheral blood. The chain carries TRBV6-6 and TRBJ1-5, with 9 bases matching TRBD1. The TCR originated in an older woman who had recovered from COVID-19. CDR3 in DNA: TGTGCCAGCAGGGGACAGGGCGGCAATCAGCCCCAGCATTTT. It is translated as CASRGQGGNQPQHF.